The 9 T cell receptor beta chains below all came from one sample that was sequenced in a study of blood T cells in healthy people across ages. A second PCR of 7 to 11 cycles used a sample-barcoded 5' primer and a J-beta primer mix. Using its own MiXCR run on the 5' RACE reads, TCRdb lists one record per CDR3 protein. The table shows about 930,000 distinct CDR3 sequences, with roughly 29% occurring only once. This same sample was also taken into another study, of T cells of mothers and their children.

The source material was blood. Source of these receptors: a woman in her forties in good health.

A remark on this clonotype: At one end, the junction sequence differs from germline, possibly due to a read error. V usage is TRBV12-3 or TRBV12-4 and J usage is TRBJ2-3; 11 nucleotides agree with TRBD2. CDR3 length: 15 residues. CDR3 bases: TGTGCCAGCAGCTACCTAGCGGGGGGCGCGGATACGGAGTATTTT. Amino acid sequence: CASSYLAGGADTEYF.

This rearrangement joins TRBV7-2 to TRBJ1-6; D gene uncertain. Trimming cost V 4 bases and J 2 bases, with 21 bases left between them. Germline lookup yields CDR1 SGHTA and CDR2 FQGNSA. This CDR3 contains 19 residues. The CDR3 protein is CASSSRSIILGTYNSPLHF. The CDR3 DNA sequence: TGTGCCAGCAGCTCCCGCTCCATAATCCTCGGAACCTATAATTCACCCCTCCACTTT.

This clonotype was seen a handful of times. This rearrangement joins TRBV6-1 to TRBJ2-7; D is tentatively TRBD1 or TRBD2 (5 bases each). The germline V gene has CDR1 MNHNS and CDR2 SASEGT. This CDR3 has 16 amino acids. Trimming removed 4 bases at V and 1 base at J, with 17 bases between. DNA for the CDR3: TGTGCCAGCAGTGGCGGGCAGGGAAAATATTCCTACGAGCAGTACTTC. Translating it yields CASSGGQGKYSYEQYF.

This clonotype has a count of ten or more. CDR3 loop: CASSVTSTQYF. For the CDR3, the DNA is TGTGCCAGCAGCGTCACTAGTACCCAGTACTTC. This chain joins TRBV7-9 and TRBJ2-5, with D possibly TRBD2 on 5 matching bases. CDR1 is SEHNR, CDR2 FQNEAQ, per germline (reference sequence). The CDR3 is 11 amino acids. Trimming left V 5 bases short and J 8 bases short, with 9 bases between.

In its sample, this clonotype was seen a few times. This sequence joins TRBV27 and TRBJ2-7; TRBD1 might be the D (5 bases). Germline assignment: CDR1 MNHEY and CDR2 SMNVEV (reference sequence). The CDR3 loop spans 15 amino acids. The V end lost 5 bases, the J end lost 3 bases, and 17 bases lay between the germline ends. The CDR3 DNA reads as TGTGCCAGCAGTCCCAGGGCTGGAGCCAGCTACGAGCAGTACTTC. This codes for CASSPRAGASYEQYF.

CDR3 nucleotides: TGTGCCAGCAGTAACGTCGGACTCAACCATGGCCCCCTCCACTTT. Protein: CASSNVGLNHGPLHF. This chain links TRBV6-2 or TRBV6-3 with TRBJ1-6; D is undetermined. CDR3 size: 15 residues. The germline CDR1 and CDR2 sequences are MNHEY and SVGEGT. Trimming shortened V by 5 bases and J by 13 bases, and 21 bases separated the two germline ends.

This clonotype showed up just a few times. V usage is TRBV7-3 and J usage is TRBJ1-1; D gene uncertain. CDR3 length equals 15 residues. Looked up from germline, CDR1 is SGHTA and CDR2 is FQGTGA. Trimming removed 4 bases from V and 0 bases from J, with 12 bases in between. The CDR3 loop is CASSSGLGMNTEAFF. The CDR3 coding sequence is TGTGCCAGCAGCTCGGGCCTCGGGATGAACACTGAAGCTTTCTTT.

This clonotype was seen a handful of times. Written as DNA, the CDR3 is TGCAGCGTTGAAGATTGGGGACAGGGTTCGAACTCCTACAATGAGCAGTTCTTC. This sequence encodes CSVEDWGQGSNSYNEQFF. The chain uses TRBV29-1 and TRBJ2-1; 9 bases are shared with TRBD1. With 0 bases clipped from V and 0 bases from J, the junction kept 9 bases outside the gene matches. Germline CDR1 and CDR2: SQVTM and ANQGSEA. CDR3 length equals 18 residues.

This chain joins TRBV12-3 or TRBV12-4 and TRBJ1-1; D is undetermined. Trimming removed 1 base from V and 0 bases from J, with 18 bases in between. The CDR3 consists of 18 residues. The DNA for the CDR3 is TGTGCCAGCAGTTTAGGCATCGGGATGCAGAGGATGAACACTGAAGCTTTCTTT. Encoded protein: CASSLGIGMQRMNTEAFF.